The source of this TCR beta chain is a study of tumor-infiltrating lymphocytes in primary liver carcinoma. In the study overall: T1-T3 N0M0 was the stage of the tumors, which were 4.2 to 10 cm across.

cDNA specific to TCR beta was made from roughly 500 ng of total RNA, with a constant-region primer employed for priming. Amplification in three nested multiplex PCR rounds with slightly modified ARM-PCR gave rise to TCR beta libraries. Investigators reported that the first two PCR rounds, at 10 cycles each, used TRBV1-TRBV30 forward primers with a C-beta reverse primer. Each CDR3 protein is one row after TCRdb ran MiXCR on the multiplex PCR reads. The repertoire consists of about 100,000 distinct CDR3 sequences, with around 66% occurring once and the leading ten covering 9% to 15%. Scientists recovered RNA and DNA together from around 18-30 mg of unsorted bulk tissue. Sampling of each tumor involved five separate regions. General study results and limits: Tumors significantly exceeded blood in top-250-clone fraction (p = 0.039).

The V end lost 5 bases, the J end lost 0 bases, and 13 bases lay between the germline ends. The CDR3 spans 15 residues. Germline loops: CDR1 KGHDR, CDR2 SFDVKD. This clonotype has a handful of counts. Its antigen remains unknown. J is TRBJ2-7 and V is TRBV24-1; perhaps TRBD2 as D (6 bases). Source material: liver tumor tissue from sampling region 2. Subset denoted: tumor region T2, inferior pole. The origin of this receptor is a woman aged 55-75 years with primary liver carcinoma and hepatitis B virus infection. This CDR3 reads CATSAGLPGSYEQYF. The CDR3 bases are TGTGCCACCAGTGCGGGACTCCCAGGCTCCTACGAGCAGTACTTC.